The 30 T cell receptor beta chains below all came from one sample that was sequenced in a study of blood T cell repertoires in COVID-19. Clones were sequenced by immunoSEQ multiplex PCR, and TCRdb holds only the in-frame ones, with some missing. This table holds roughly 48,000 clones, 83% found once. The material sequenced was peripheral blood. The source is a human donor in a cohort sampled during active COVID-19.

Only one count was recorded for this clone. The rearrangement joins TRBV5-1 to TRBJ2-7; D uncertain. This CDR3 spans 16 amino acids. Trimming pared 0 bases from V and 2 bases from J, leaving 15 bases between. The germline gives CDR1 SGHRS, CDR2 YFSETQ. The CDR3 reads CASSLVSGNPTYEQYF. CDR3 nucleotides: TGCGCCAGCAGCTTGGTGTCAGGTAACCCGACCTACGAGCAGTACTTC.

CDR3 sequence (DNA): TGTGCCAGCAGCCAAGATTGGTCAGGCGAGCAGTACTTC. Its protein is CASSQDWSGEQYF. This chain links TRBV3-1 (or the pseudogene TRBV3-2) with TRBJ2-7; D unclear. Trimming pared 0 bases from V and 6 bases from J, leaving 9 bases between. This CDR3 comprises 13 residues. Germline lookup yields CDR1 LGHDT and CDR2 YNNKEL (reference sequence).

The chain is built from TRBV5-1 and TRBJ2-3, with D perhaps matching TRBD2 (5 bases). Germline values: CDR1 SGHRS, CDR2 YFSETQ. Trimming left V 6 bases short and J 2 bases short, with 13 bases between. This CDR3 region has 14 residues. The CDR3 DNA is TGCGCCAGCATGCCGGGGTCTCTCACAGATACGCAGTATTTT. It yields the protein CASMPGSLTDTQYF.

In nucleotides, the CDR3 is TGTGCCAGCAGTGAAGGTCCCGGCGGTCGGCAGCCCCAGCATTTT. It encodes CASSEGPGGRQPQHF. The chain has TRBV2 and TRBJ1-5; unclear D gene. The length of the CDR3 is 15 residues. The germline V gene has CDR1 SNHLY and CDR2 FYNNEI. The V end lost 1 base, the J end lost 7 bases, and 14 bases lay between the germline ends. Looking up the rest from reference TRBV2 and TRBJ1-5 gives the full variable domain: EPEVTQTPSHQVTQMGQEVILRCVPISNHLYFYWYRQILGQKVEFLVSFYNNEISEKSEIFDDQFSVERPDGSNFTLKIRSTKLEDSAMYFCASSEGPGGRQPQHFGDGTRLSIL.

V is TRBV7-9 and J is TRBJ2-1, with 9 positions matching TRBD2. Germline V lookup: CDR1 SEHNR, CDR2 FQNEAQ (reference sequence). The CDR3 length is 16 residues. V shed 5 bases, J shed 4 bases, and the junction held 9 bases outside the gene matches. CDR3 DNA: TGTGCCAGCAGCGCAAGCCTAGCGGGGACATACAATGAGCAGTTCTTC. Translation: CASSASLAGTYNEQFF.

V gene TRBV5-1 combines with J gene TRBJ2-2; 10 bases are shared with TRBD2. V was clipped by 5 bases and J by 6 bases; unmatched bases: 7. Per germline, CDR1 SGHRS and CDR2 YFSETQ. This CDR3 comprises 15 residues. This CDR3 is CASRPGTSVAGELFF. In DNA, the CDR3 is TGCGCCAGCAGGCCCGGGACTAGCGTAGCCGGGGAGCTGTTTTTT.

The CDR3 reads CASTHYNSPLHF. CDR3 coding DNA: TGTGCCAGCACCCACTATAATTCACCCCTCCACTTT. The rearrangement joins TRBV27 to TRBJ1-6; D is ambiguous. The CDR3 loop spans 12 amino acids. The germline V gene encodes CDR1 MNHEY and CDR2 SMNVEV (reference sequence). V gave up 7 bases and J gave up 3 bases, with 4 bases separating them.

The chain couples TRBV6-5 to TRBJ1-1, with D hard to call. V gave up 0 bases and J gave up 0 bases, with 5 bases separating them. The CDR3 covers 14 residues. The germline V gene has CDR1 MNHEY and CDR2 SVGAGI. This CDR3 is CASSYSSMNTEAFF. The CDR3 DNA reads TGTGCCAGCAGTTACTCGAGCATGAACACTGAAGCTTTCTTT.

The rearrangement joins TRBV3-1 (or the pseudogene TRBV3-2) to TRBJ2-7, with D unclear. Germline lookup yields CDR1 LGHDT and CDR2 YNNKEL (reference sequence). The CDR3 runs to 18 residues. The V gene lost 0 bases and the J gene lost 4 bases, with 22 bases spanning the gap. The CDR3 coding sequence is TGTGCCAGCAGCCAAGATCACTTGTCTTCCCCCTTCATGTACGAGCAGTACTTC. Residues: CASSQDHLSSPFMYEQYF.

The chain employs TRBV29-1 and TRBJ1-1; no clear D gene. This CDR3 comprises 12 residues. The V gene lost 5 bases and the J gene lost 8 bases, with 15 bases spanning the gap. Germline V gene lookup returns CDR1 SQVTM and CDR2 ANQGSEA. Here the CDR3 reads CSVFGGIKEAFF. CDR3 DNA sequence: TGCAGCGTTTTCGGAGGGATAAAGGAAGCTTTCTTT.

This clone has just a few counts. V usage is TRBV6-5 and J usage is TRBJ1-1, with a possible D match to TRBD1 (5 bases). V lost 0 bases and J 0 bases, leaving 8 bases between the germline ends. The CDR3 is 15 amino acids. Germline loops: CDR1 MNHEY, CDR2 SVGAGI. For the CDR3, the DNA is TGTGCCAGCAGTTACTCGGCGGGACTGAACACTGAAGCTTTCTTT. The encoded protein is CASSYSAGLNTEAFF.

Here the CDR3 reads CASSPGQGRGYTF. CDR3 sequence (DNA): TGTGCCAGCAGTCCGGGACAGGGAAGGGGCTACACCTTC. The rearrangement uses TRBV6-6 and TRBJ1-2; 9 bases are a match to TRBD1. The CDR3 sequence is 13 residues long. Germline V lookup: CDR1 MNHNY, CDR2 SVGAGI (reference sequence). Trimming cost V 5 bases and J 8 bases; bases outside gene matches: 6.

This clone has a single count. This is likely a read error, given that the CDR3 carries no conserved phenylalanine or tryptophan at its end. The DNA is left out, because the CDR3 cannot be placed on it with certainty; the CDR3 is given as TCRdb lists it. The gene calls are TRBV6-5 and TRBJ2-7; the table gives TRBD2 as D, unverified against the DNA. Looked up from germline, CDR1 is MNHEY and CDR2 is SVGAGI. Both ends counted, the CDR3 spans 11 residues. The CDR3: CASSPRVAGGP.

V gene TRBV28 combines with J gene TRBJ2-7, with 8 bases that match TRBD1. CDR3 length: 13 residues. Germline V CDR1 and CDR2: MDHEN, SYDVKM. J gave up 4 bases and V 10 bases, and 9 bases lay outside the gene matches. CDR3 DNA sequence: TGTGCCACCTCAGGGGGCGCGCGATACGAGCAGTACTTC. It yields the protein CATSGGARYEQYF. Based on the CDR3 plus reference TRBV28 and TRBJ2-7, the full variable domain is DVKVTQSSRYLVKRTGEKVFLECVQDMDHENMFWYRQDPGLGLRLIYFSYDVKMKEKGDIPEGYSVSREKKERFSLILESASTNQTSMYLCATSGGARYEQYFGPGTRLTVT.

The rearrangement uses TRBV11-3 and TRBJ2-6, with D possibly matching TRBD2 (5 bases). With 5 bases removed from V and 0 bases from J, the gap between germline ends came to 14 bases. The CDR3 contains 17 residues. Germline CDR1 reads SGHNT; CDR2 reads YENEEA. CDR3 DNA sequence: TGTGCCAGCAGCCCCGGACGGGGAAGCTCTGGGGCCAACGTCCTGACTTTC. Residues: CASSPGRGSSGANVLTF.

This sequence joins TRBV7-8 and TRBJ1-4, with TRBD1 matching over 7 bases. Germline trimming cut 3 bases from V and 4 bases from J; bases unmatched to any gene: 8. Looked up from germline, CDR1 is SGHVS and CDR2 is FQNEAQ. This CDR3 spans 16 amino acids. CDR3 sequence (DNA): TGTGCCAGCAGCTTGCGCAGGGGGATCGGTAATGAAAAACTGTTTTTT. It translates to CASSLRRGIGNEKLFF.

The chain carries TRBV10-3 and TRBJ1-1; 7 bases map to TRBD1. Trimming removed 6 bases from V and 3 bases from J; junction bases left unmatched: 4. This CDR3 region has 13 residues. Per germline, CDR1 ENHRY and CDR2 SYGVKD. The CDR3 spells CAIRATGDTEAFF. The DNA for the CDR3 is TGTGCCATCAGAGCAACAGGGGACACTGAAGCTTTCTTT.

The gene calls are TRBV6-1 and TRBJ2-2; 12 nucleotides match TRBD2. V was pared by 2 bases and J by 3 bases, with 4 bases of the junction left unmatched. Germline V gene data show CDR1 as MNHNS and CDR2 as SASEGT. This CDR3 comprises 17 residues. The DNA of the CDR3 is TGTGCCAGCAGTGAAACTAGCGGGGGGTTCTACACCGGGGAGCTGTTTTTT. Protein: CASSETSGGFYTGELFF.

CDR3 sequence (DNA): TGTGCCAGCTCACCGAAAAGGGGGCCGAACACCGGGGAGCTGTTTTTT. It translates to CASSPKRGPNTGELFF. J is TRBJ2-2 and V is TRBV18, with 7 bases fitting TRBD1. The CDR3 totals 16 residues. The germline gives CDR1 KGHSH, CDR2 LQKENI. J lost 0 bases, V lost 3 bases, and 4 bases had no gene match. Together with reference TRBV18 and TRBJ2-2, the CDR3 gives the full variable domain: NAGVMQNPRHLVRRRGQEARLRCSPMKGHSHVYWYRQLPEEGLKFMVYLQKENIIDESGMPKERFSAEFPKEGPSILRIQQVVRGDSAAYFCASSPKRGPNTGELFFGEGSRLTVL.

V is TRBV6-2 or TRBV6-3 and J is TRBJ2-1; tentative D call: TRBD2 (5 bases). The CDR3 is made up of 14 amino acids. The germline gives CDR1 MNHEY, CDR2 SVGEGT. With 4 bases removed from V and 7 bases from J, the gap between germline ends came to 14 bases. The CDR3 here is CASSSPGRWNEQFF. The CDR3 DNA reads as TGTGCCAGCAGTTCTCCGGGGAGATGGAATGAGCAGTTCTTC.

J is TRBJ2-7 and V is TRBV6-5; D perhaps matches TRBD2 (6 bases). Trimming removed 11 bases from V and 6 bases from J, with 23 bases in between. The CDR3 is made up of 14 amino acids. Germline assignment: CDR1 MNHEY and CDR2 SVGAGI. The CDR3, as DNA: TGTGCCGCGGAGGCCTTACTAGCTACCTCCGAGCAGTACTTC. Its protein product is CAAEALLATSEQYF.

The V gene is TRBV9, the J gene TRBJ1-3; the match to TRBD1 covers 7 bases. With V trimmed by 4 bases and J by 0 bases, 13 bases remained unmatched. Per the germline V gene, CDR1 is SGDLS and CDR2 is YYNGEE. The CDR3 is 18 amino acids. The CDR3 DNA is TGTGCCAGCAGCCAGGCCCCTTTTCGACAGGGCTCTGGAAACACCATATATTTT. This gives the protein CASSQAPFRQGSGNTIYF.

The chain links TRBV5-4 to TRBJ1-2, with 9 nucleotides matching TRBD1. J lost 2 bases, V lost 3 bases, and 5 bases had no gene match. The CDR3 totals 15 residues. The germline CDR1 and CDR2 sequences are SGHNT and YYREEE (reference sequence). Here the CDR3 DNA reads TGTGCCAGCAGCTCAGGGACAGGGTTAAACTATGGCTACACCTTC. Residues: CASSSGTGLNYGYTF.

This clone was counted only a few times. The chain combines TRBV10-1 with TRBJ1-2; possible D gene TRBD1, 5 bases. This CDR3 has 13 amino acids. Germline CDR1 WNHNN, CDR2 SYGVQD (reference sequence). Trimming removed 6 bases at V and 3 bases at J, with 11 bases between. The CDR3 is CASSADRYYGYTF. The DNA for the CDR3 is TGCGCCAGCAGCGCCGACAGATACTATGGCTACACCTTC.

The V call is TRBV3-1 (or the pseudogene TRBV3-2), the J call TRBJ1-2; 10 nucleotides agree with TRBD1. Germline trimming cut 6 bases from V and 5 bases from J; bases unmatched to any gene: 6. The CDR3 has 14 amino acids. In germline, CDR1 is LGHDT, CDR2 YNNKEL (reference sequence). CDR3 protein: CASRGDRGLYGYTF. The CDR3 bases are TGTGCCAGCAGAGGGGACAGGGGCCTTTATGGCTACACCTTC.

The CDR3 spells CASSLVAGWVNEQFF. The DNA of the CDR3 is TGTGCCAGCAGTTTGGTGGCAGGGTGGGTCAATGAGCAGTTCTTC. The genes are TRBV27 and TRBJ2-1, with D possibly being TRBD1 (5 bases). The CDR3 covers 15 residues. V was cut by 3 bases and J by 6 bases, with 15 bases left in between. Germline V gene sequence: CDR1 MNHEY, CDR2 SMNVEV (reference sequence).

This clone has just one count. This sequence joins TRBV11-2 and TRBJ2-1; TRBD2 agrees at 11 bases. Looked up from germline, CDR1 is SGHAT and CDR2 is FQNNGV. The CDR3 length is 15 residues. Losses at the gene ends were 6 bases for V and 4 bases for J; bases not matched to a gene: 5. CDR3 sequence (DNA): TGTGCCAGCAGACCGGGACTAGCGGAGTACAATGAGCAGTTCTTC. Its protein is CASRPGLAEYNEQFF.

The chain is built from TRBV10-3 and TRBJ2-5, with 7 bases matching TRBD2. CDR1 and CDR2 from the germline V gene are ENHRY and SYGVKD. CDR3 size: 14 residues. J was trimmed by 5 bases and V by 0 bases; bases with no gene match: 3. The CDR3 loop reads CAISESGGAETQYF. The CDR3 nucleotides read TGTGCCATCAGTGAGTCGGGAGGGGCGGAGACCCAGTACTTC.

The sample holds a few counts of this clone. The chain couples TRBV19 to TRBJ2-5, with D maybe TRBD2 (6 bases). The CDR3 length is 14 residues. Germline V lookup: CDR1 LNHDA, CDR2 SQIVND (reference sequence). V was shortened by 2 bases and J by 4 bases, with 11 bases between the two germline ends. This CDR3 is CASSITGDLETQYF. The CDR3 nucleotides read TGTGCCAGTAGTATAACGGGGGATTTAGAGACCCAGTACTTC.

This chain links TRBV12-5 with TRBJ1-1; 7 positions agree with TRBD1. CDR1 and CDR2 (germline): LGHNT, FRNRAP. The CDR3 length is 14 residues. Trimming cost V 4 bases and J 6 bases; bases outside gene matches: 8. The CDR3 DNA sequence: TGTGCTAGTGGTTCGACAGGGTTGACGGCTGAAGCTTTCTTT. Translated, it gives CASGSTGLTAEAFF.